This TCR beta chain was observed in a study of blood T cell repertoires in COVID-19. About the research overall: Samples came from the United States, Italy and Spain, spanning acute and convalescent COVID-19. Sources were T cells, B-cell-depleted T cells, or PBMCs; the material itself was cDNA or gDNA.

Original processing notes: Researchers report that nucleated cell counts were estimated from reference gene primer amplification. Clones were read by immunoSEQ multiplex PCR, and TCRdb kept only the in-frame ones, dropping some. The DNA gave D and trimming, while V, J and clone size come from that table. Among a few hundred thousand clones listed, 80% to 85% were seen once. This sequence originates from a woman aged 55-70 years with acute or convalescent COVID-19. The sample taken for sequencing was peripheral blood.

CDR3 DNA: TGTGCCAGCAGCTTAGTTGGTGCTCGGGACAGGGGCAACCGGGGGGAGCAGTACTTC. Protein product: CASSLVGARDRGNRGEQYF. V is TRBV7-2 and J is TRBJ2-7, with TRBD1 matching 10 bases. The CDR3 covers 19 residues. Germline CDR1 reads SGHTA; CDR2 reads FQGNSA. Trimming removed 1 base from V and 7 bases from J; junction bases left unmatched: 19.